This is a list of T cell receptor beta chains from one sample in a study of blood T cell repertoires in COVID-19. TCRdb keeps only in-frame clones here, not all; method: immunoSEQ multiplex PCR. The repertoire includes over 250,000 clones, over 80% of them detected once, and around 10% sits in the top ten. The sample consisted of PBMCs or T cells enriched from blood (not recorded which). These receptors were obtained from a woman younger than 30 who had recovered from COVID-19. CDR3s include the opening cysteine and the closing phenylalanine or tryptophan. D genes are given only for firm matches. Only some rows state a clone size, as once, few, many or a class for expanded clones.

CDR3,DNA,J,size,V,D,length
CASSLAPAGMNTGELFF,TGTGCCAGCAGCTTAGCGCCAGCGGGAATGAACACCGGGGAGCTGTTTTTT,TRBJ2-2,few,TRBV7-2,TRBD2,17
CASSSLDWGQDDHGYTF,TGTGCCAGCAGCTCCTTAGATTGGGGACAGGACGATCATGGCTACACCTTC,TRBJ1-2,NA,TRBV7-8,TRBD1,17
CASSRTFGADTFNYGYTF,TGTGCCAGCAGCAGAACTTTTGGGGCCGATACGTTCAACTATGGCTACACCTTC,TRBJ1-2,NA,TRBV7-9,NA,18
CASSFSRGYEQYF,TGTGCCAGCAGCTTTAGCAGGGGCTACGAGCAGTACTTC,TRBJ2-7,NA,TRBV5-8,NA,13
CASSQGGTKETQYF,TGTGCCAGCAGCCAAGGAGGGACTAAAGAGACCCAGTACTTC,TRBJ2-5,NA,TRBV4-2,TRBD2,14
CASSPGQGDYNEQFF,TGTGCCAGCAGTCCCGGACAGGGAGATTACAATGAGCAGTTCTTC,TRBJ2-1,NA,TRBV6-2/TRBV6-3,TRBD1,15
CASSQVPAGALDTQYF,TGTGCCAGCAGCCAAGTGCCAGCGGGGGCCCTAGATACGCAGTATTTT,TRBJ2-3,NA,TRBV7-9,TRBD2,16
CASSIRTGNYGYTF,TGTGCCAGCAGCATAAGGACAGGGAACTATGGCTACACCTTC,TRBJ1-2,NA,TRBV7-8,TRBD1,14
CASSEPTPGLRNQPQHF,TGCGCCAGCAGTGAGCCAACGCCGGGACTCCGGAATCAGCCCCAGCATTTT,TRBJ1-5,once,TRBV10-2,NA,17
CASSQSFSRGSSGSSYNEQFF,TGCGCCAGCAGTCAATCGTTCAGCAGGGGGAGTAGCGGGAGCTCCTACAATGAGCAGTTCTTC,TRBJ2-1,NA,TRBV23-1,TRBD2,21
CSVRSGSWPTDTQYF,TGCAGCGTTCGGAGCGGGAGTTGGCCCACAGATACGCAGTATTTT,TRBJ2-3,NA,TRBV29-1,TRBD2,15
CATSRGATTETQYF,TGTGCCACCAGCCGCGGGGCGACGACAGAGACCCAGTACTTC,TRBJ2-5,NA,TRBV15,NA,14
CSVDNRGDYGYTF,TGCAGCGTTGACAACAGGGGTGACTATGGCTACACCTTC,TRBJ1-2,NA,TRBV29-1,TRBD1,13
CASGNRVSSYNEQFF,TGTGCCAGCGGCAACAGGGTTAGCTCCTACAATGAGCAGTTCTTC,TRBJ2-1,NA,TRBV18,NA,15
CASSLPGPDYGYTF,TGTGCCAGCAGTTTACCAGGCCCAGACTATGGCTACACCTTC,TRBJ1-2,once,TRBV28,NA,14